The 22 T cell receptor beta chains below come from one sample, sequenced in a study of a mutant IDH1 vaccine in newly diagnosed glioma. The protocol was immunoSEQ multiplex PCR, while the TCRdb copy is restricted to in-frame clones and leaves out a portion. This table has 52,000 or so clones, 82% appearing once. Documented time point: week 5, during vaccination. The study gave 300 ug of mutant IDH1 20-mer peptide per vaccine dose, with topical imiquimod. Their antigen targets remain unknown. Sequences were derived from PBMCs, sampled from a glioma patient whose treatment included an IDH1 peptide vaccine. Source of these receptors: a woman in her late teens or twenties with glioma. Some clones in this sample may be carry-over from other donors' samples.

The chain links TRBV5-6 to TRBJ1-2, with 9 bases matching TRBD1. Germline CDR1 is SGHDT and CDR2 is YYEEEE. The V gene end was trimmed by 4 bases and the J gene end by 7 bases; junction bases not matched to a gene: 8. The CDR3 contains 14 residues. Here the CDR3 reads CASSHYRGQSGYTF. The CDR3 DNA reads as TGTGCCAGCAGCCACTACAGGGGGCAGAGTGGCTACACCTTC.

The gene calls are TRBV5-1 and TRBJ1-1; D gene uncertain. Germline V lookup: CDR1 SGHRS, CDR2 YFSETQ. Trimming took off 7 bases at V and 1 base at J, with 17 bases between the two ends. CDR3 length: 15 residues. The CDR3 protein is CASARWSSQNTEAFF. The CDR3 DNA follows: TGCGCCAGCGCCCGATGGAGTTCCCAGAACACTGAAGCTTTCTTT.

This clone occurred once. The genes are TRBV6-1 and TRBJ1-6; 9 bases line up with TRBD1. The length of the CDR3 is 14 residues. CDR1 is MNHNS and CDR2 is SASEGT in the germline V gene. Trimming at V came to 4 bases and at J to 5 bases, leaving 0 bases not matched to a gene. CDR3 protein: CASSGQGDNSPLHF. CDR3 coding DNA: TGTGCCAGCAGTGGACAGGGGGATAATTCACCCCTCCACTTT.

The chain recombines TRBV13 with TRBJ2-1; TRBD2 matches at 9 bases. Germline CDR1 PRHDT, CDR2 FYEKMQ (reference sequence). This CDR3 contains 15 residues. V dropped 0 bases and J dropped 3; count of bases not matched to a gene: 0. This CDR3 is CASSLGTSGYNEQFF. For the CDR3, the DNA is TGTGCCAGCAGCTTAGGGACTAGCGGCTACAATGAGCAGTTCTTC.

The chain uses TRBV27 and TRBJ2-7, with TRBD1 matching 7 bases. The ends lost 6 bases at V and 0 bases at J; junction bases unmatched: 14. The germline CDR1 and CDR2 sequences are MNHEY and SMNVEV (reference sequence). This CDR3 has 17 amino acids. CDR3: CASRPGPGQRTSYEQYF. CDR3 bases: TGTGCCAGCAGACCCGGACCGGGACAGAGAACCTCCTACGAGCAGTACTTC.

The chain recombines TRBV2 with TRBJ1-2; 7 positions agree with TRBD1. The V gene end was trimmed by 7 bases and the J gene end by 8 bases; junction bases not matched to a gene: 10. CDR3 length: 13 residues. The germline V gene encodes CDR1 SNHLY and CDR2 FYNNEI. CDR3 bases: TGTGCCAGCAAGGGCGACAGGGTGGGCGGCTACACCTTC. It specifies CASKGDRVGGYTF.

This chain uses TRBV2 with TRBJ1-2; 8 nucleotides match TRBD1. The CDR3 totals 14 residues. Germline loops: CDR1 SNHLY, CDR2 FYNNEI. After removal of 7 bases from V and 6 bases from J, the junction contained 10 bases not matched to a gene. CDR3 protein: CASTGEAQGDGYTF. In nucleotides, the CDR3 is TGTGCCAGCACCGGGGAGGCACAGGGGGATGGCTACACCTTC.

The chain recombines TRBV10-3 with TRBJ2-7, with TRBD1 matching over 7 bases. Trimming cost V 0 bases and J 6 bases; bases outside gene matches: 5. Germline V gives CDR1 ENHRY, CDR2 SYGVKD. There are 14 residues in the CDR3. CDR3 residues: CAISESTGVGEQYF. The CDR3, as DNA: TGTGCCATCAGTGAGTCAACAGGGGTCGGCGAGCAGTACTTC.

The gene calls are TRBV9 and TRBJ2-5; perhaps TRBD2 as D (5 bases). This CDR3 region has 14 residues. Trimming left V 0 bases short and J 5 bases short, with 11 bases between. In germline, CDR1 is SGDLS, CDR2 YYNGEE. CDR3 DNA sequence: TGTGCCAGCAGCGTAGACCCGAGGAGGGAGACCCAGTACTTC. This translates into CASSVDPRRETQYF.

The chain has TRBV4-2 and TRBJ2-7, with TRBD2 identical over 7 bases. CDR3 length: 14 amino acids. Germline assignment: CDR1 LGHNA and CDR2 YNFKEQ. J gave up 3 bases and V 0 bases, and 2 bases lay outside the gene matches. This CDR3 is CASSQDGGGYEQYF. The CDR3 DNA sequence: TGTGCCAGCAGCCAAGATGGGGGGGGCTACGAGCAGTACTTC.

This chain links TRBV30 with TRBJ1-2; D is ambiguous. CDR3 length: 14 residues. Trimming left V 0 bases short and J 0 bases short, with 8 bases between. The V gene's germline CDR1 is GTSNPN and CDR2 SVGIG (reference sequence). CDR3 coding DNA: TGTGCCTGGAGTGTACCTACGGCTAACTATGGCTACACCTTC. This sequence encodes CAWSVPTANYGYTF.

The gene calls are TRBV29-1 and TRBJ1-6; D call uncertain. The CDR3 is made up of 13 amino acids. In germline, CDR1 is SQVTM, CDR2 ANQGSEA. V was shortened by 6 bases and J by 6 bases, with 12 bases between the two germline ends. The CDR3: CSVGQSLNSPLHF. In DNA, the CDR3 is TGCAGCGTAGGGCAGTCCCTTAATTCACCCCTCCACTTT.

This chain uses TRBV2 with TRBJ1-1; 7 nucleotides match TRBD1. Germline loops: CDR1 SNHLY, CDR2 FYNNEI. V shed 2 bases and J 6 bases; nucleotides not matched to a gene: 9. The CDR3 is 15 amino acids. The CDR3: CASSERPTGDPEAFF. The CDR3, as DNA: TGTGCCAGCAGTGAAAGGCCCACAGGGGACCCTGAAGCTTTCTTT.

The table lists this clone with a few counts. The V and J genes are TRBV30 and TRBJ1-1; D is unresolved. Trimming shortened V by 5 bases and J by 1 base, and 14 bases separated the two germline ends. Germline lookup yields CDR1 GTSNPN and CDR2 SVGIG (reference sequence). The CDR3 sequence is 14 residues long. The CDR3 nucleotides are TGTGCCTGGTCGTCCGAAGGCCAGAACACTGAAGCTTTCTTT. It yields the protein CAWSSEGQNTEAFF.

This sequence joins TRBV29-1 and TRBJ2-7; D unresolved. The CDR3 totals 14 residues. Trimming shortened V by 1 base and J by 7 bases, and 17 bases separated the two germline ends. Germline loops: CDR1 SQVTM, CDR2 ANQGSEA. CDR3 region: CSVEGVGGDGEQYF. For the CDR3, the DNA is TGCAGCGTTGAAGGGGTGGGCGGCGACGGAGAGCAGTACTTC.

The V and J genes are TRBV9 and TRBJ1-1; D unclear. The V gene's germline CDR1 is SGDLS and CDR2 YYNGEE. This CDR3 region has 14 residues. V was pared by 0 bases and J by 1 base, with 7 bases between. The CDR3 loop reads CASSVAFGNTEAFF. CDR3 nucleotides: TGTGCCAGCAGCGTAGCTTTCGGGAACACTGAAGCTTTCTTT.

This chain joins TRBV10-3 and TRBJ2-1; D remains ambiguous. This CDR3 region has 16 residues. Trimming stripped 3 bases from V and 4 bases from J, with 16 bases between. The germline V gene encodes CDR1 ENHRY and CDR2 SYGVKD. As DNA, the CDR3 is TGTGCCATCAGTGACTCCTCTGGGCAGCTGTACAATGAGCAGTTCTTC. Translating it yields CAISDSSGQLYNEQFF.

The V call is TRBV5-1, the J call TRBJ2-5; 14 bases line up with TRBD2. The CDR3 has 18 amino acids. Germline CDR1 reads SGHRS; CDR2 reads YFSETQ. With 6 bases clipped from V and 3 bases from J, the junction kept 13 bases outside the gene matches. CDR3 nucleotide sequence: TGCGCCAGCAACCCCTACACCTGGACTAGCGGGAGGAAAGAGACCCAGTACTTC. Translated, it gives CASNPYTWTSGRKETQYF. The full variable domain, in which reference TRBV5-1 and TRBJ2-5 provide the parts outside the CDR3, is KAGVTQTPRYLIKTRGQQVTLSCSPISGHRSVSWYQQTPGQGLQFLFEYFSETQRNKGNFPGRFSGRQFSNSRSEMNVSTLELGDSALYLCASNPYTWTSGRKETQYFGPGTRLLVL.

The chain links TRBV6-1 to TRBJ2-7, with D uncertain. The V and J ends lost 5 bases and 0 bases respectively, with 11 bases between them. Germline V gene data show CDR1 as MNHNS and CDR2 as SASEGT. The CDR3 spans 14 residues. The CDR3 region is CASSRTVDSYEQYF. CDR3 DNA sequence: TGTGCCAGCAGTCGAACAGTCGACTCCTACGAGCAGTACTTC.

The rearrangement joins TRBV10-1 to TRBJ1-2, with D unresolved. The CDR3 length is 12 residues. The V and J ends lost 3 bases and 14 bases respectively, with 16 bases between them. In germline, CDR1 is WNHNN, CDR2 SYGVQD (reference sequence). CDR3 nucleotides: TGCGCCAGCAGTGACCCGGGTTTTCCCGAGACCTTC. Residues: CASSDPGFPETF.

The chain recombines TRBV5-1 with TRBJ1-2, with TRBD1 matching over 10 bases. The germline CDR1 and CDR2 sequences are SGHRS and YFSETQ. J gave up 4 bases and V 4 bases, and 13 bases lay outside the gene matches. The CDR3 spans 17 residues. CDR3 sequence (DNA): TGCGCCAGCAGCGCCGGGACAGGGGCAAGTCGGTCCTATGGCTACACCTTC. Its translation is CASSAGTGASRSYGYTF. The whole variable domain, filled in from reference TRBV5-1 and TRBJ1-2, reads KAGVTQTPRYLIKTRGQQVTLSCSPISGHRSVSWYQQTPGQGLQFLFEYFSETQRNKGNFPGRFSGRQFSNSRSEMNVSTLELGDSALYLCASSAGTGASRSYGYTFGSGTRLTVV.

The chain is built from TRBV5-1 and TRBJ1-1; D uncertain. The CDR3 contains 13 residues. Between the trimmed V and J ends, which lost 9 bases and 0 bases, there was a span of 12 bases. Germline CDR1 SGHRS, CDR2 YFSETQ. The CDR3 DNA sequence: TGCGCCACCGGTTTCGGGATGAACACTGAAGCTTTCTTT. Amino acids: CATGFGMNTEAFF.